These 18 T cell receptor beta chains originate from one sample sequenced in a study of T cell responses to AZD1222 COVID-19 vaccine. Repertoires were generated with immunoSEQ multiplex PCR, while TCRdb's copy carries only in-frame clones and drops some. The table has 180,000 or so clones, 80% to 95% seen once. The sequenced sample was peripheral blood, obtained on day 0 of AZD1222 vaccination. These receptors were obtained from an adult in good health.

The V and J genes are TRBV5-1 and TRBJ2-1; 9 bases are a match to TRBD1. CDR1 and CDR2 from the germline V gene are SGHRS and YFSETQ. Trimming took 8 bases from V and 2 from J; bases not matched to a gene: 8. This CDR3 is built from 15 residues. The CDR3 here is CASHGTGGAYNEQFF. The CDR3 region has the DNA TGCGCCAGTCATGGAACAGGGGGCGCCTACAATGAGCAGTTCTTC.

V gene TRBV7-2 combines with J gene TRBJ2-7; 9 bases fit TRBD2. Germline CDR1 SGHTA, CDR2 FQGNSA. The CDR3 runs to 15 residues. After removal of 6 bases from V and 3 bases from J, the junction contained 9 bases not matched to a gene. The CDR3 loop reads CASRVAIAGDYEQYF. The CDR3 DNA follows: TGTGCCAGCAGGGTTGCGATAGCGGGAGACTACGAGCAGTACTTC. The whole variable domain, remainder taken from reference TRBV7-2 and TRBJ2-7, is GAGVSQSPSNKVTEKGKDVELRCDPISGHTALYWYRQSLGQGLEFLIYFQGNSAPDKSGLPSDRFSAERTGGSVSTLTIQRTQQEDSAVYLCASRVAIAGDYEQYFGPGTRLTVT.

This clone was counted a few times. The chain couples TRBV10-3 to TRBJ2-3; D is undetermined. With 0 bases removed from V and 11 bases from J, the gap between germline ends came to 9 bases. The CDR3 extends over 12 amino acids. CDR1 and CDR2 (germline): ENHRY, SYGVKD. CDR3 bases: TGTGCCATCAGTGAGTCTCGCGCCCTGCAGTATTTT. Amino acids: CAISESRALQYF.

This chain joins TRBV6-5 and TRBJ2-2; no clear D. CDR3 size: 14 residues. Germline V gene lookup returns CDR1 MNHEY and CDR2 SVGAGI. V was pared by 0 bases and J by 4 bases, with 6 bases between. CDR3 DNA sequence: TGTGCCAGCAGTTACTCGGGTCCCACCGGGGAGCTGTTTTTT. Its protein product is CASSYSGPTGELFF.

The rearrangement uses TRBV7-6 and TRBJ1-1, with D hard to call. The length of the CDR3 is 14 residues. Trimming removed 1 base at V and 1 base at J, with 7 bases between. Germline CDR1 SGHVS, CDR2 FNYEAQ. CDR3 in amino acids: CASSLDRWNTEAFF. DNA of the CDR3: TGTGCCAGCAGCTTAGACCGATGGAACACTGAAGCTTTCTTT.

The V gene is TRBV7-9, the J gene TRBJ2-7, with D perhaps TRBD2 (6 bases). V was shortened by 4 bases and J by 7 bases, with 11 bases between the two germline ends. The germline gives CDR1 SEHNR, CDR2 FQNEAQ (reference sequence). The CDR3 contains 12 residues. This CDR3 reads CASSSGGWEQYF. CDR3 coding DNA: TGTGCCAGCAGCTCAGGAGGGTGGGAGCAGTACTTC.

In this sample, this clone turned up a few times. This chain links TRBV19 with TRBJ2-3; D is possibly TRBD1 (5 bases). The CDR3 consists of 14 residues. The germline CDR1 and CDR2 sequences are LNHDA and SQIVND (reference sequence). Trimming pared 5 bases from V and 2 bases from J, leaving 11 bases between. The CDR3 reads CASSPDRNTDTQYF. DNA for the CDR3: TGTGCCAGTAGTCCTGACAGAAACACAGATACGCAGTATTTT.

The rearrangement links TRBV10-3 to TRBJ2-7; the match to TRBD2 covers 10 bases. J gave up 3 bases and V 7 bases, and 6 bases lay outside the gene matches. The germline gives CDR1 ENHRY, CDR2 SYGVKD. This CDR3 comprises 14 residues. This chain's CDR3 is CAIKYLAGDYEQYF. The CDR3 coding sequence is TGTGCCATCAAATATCTAGCGGGGGACTACGAGCAGTACTTC.

V gene TRBV3-1 (or the pseudogene TRBV3-2) combines with J gene TRBJ2-1, with 8 bases lining up with TRBD2. The CDR3 is made up of 16 amino acids. From germline, CDR1 is LGHDT and CDR2 YNNKEL (reference sequence). The V gene end was trimmed by 1 base and the J gene end by 3 bases; junction bases not matched to a gene: 5. CDR3 loop: CASSQAPSGRYNEQFF. The CDR3 bases are TGTGCCAGCAGCCAAGCCCCTAGCGGGCGCTACAATGAGCAGTTCTTC.

The J gene is TRBJ1-4, the V gene TRBV7-2, with D perhaps matching TRBD1 (5 bases). There are 15 residues in the CDR3. Between the trimmed V and J ends, which lost 1 base and 7 bases, there was a span of 13 bases. The germline V gene encodes CDR1 SGHTA and CDR2 FQGNSA. The CDR3 DNA is TGTGCCAGCAGCTTAGGTGGGGCGGGTGGTGAAAAACTGTTTTTT. This sequence encodes CASSLGGAGGEKLFF.

This chain uses TRBV6-5 with TRBJ1-1; 8 bases match TRBD1. The CDR3 is 14 residues long. V shed 7 bases and J 1 base; nucleotides not matched to a gene: 5. Germline values: CDR1 MNHEY, CDR2 SVGAGI. Here the CDR3 reads CASILTGGNTEAFF. The CDR3 nucleotides are TGTGCCAGCATACTAACAGGGGGGAACACTGAAGCTTTCTTT.

This clone was counted once. The CDR3 DNA reads TGTGCCAGTAGGGTCGGTCGGGCAGTTGTGAACACTGAAGCTTTCTTT. This codes for CASRVGRAVVNTEAFF. The chain employs TRBV19 and TRBJ1-1; unclear D gene. This CDR3 spans 16 amino acids. Germline V gene data show CDR1 as LNHDA and CDR2 as SQIVND (reference sequence). The V and J ends lost 6 bases and 0 bases respectively, with 17 bases between them.

The V gene is TRBV6-5, the J gene TRBJ1-2, with D uncertain. The length of the CDR3 is 13 residues. V shed 2 bases and J shed 2 bases, with 6 bases lying between them. Per germline, CDR1 MNHEY and CDR2 SVGAGI. CDR3 coding DNA: TGTGCCAGCAGTTACGGAACCAACTATGGCTACACCTTC. This gives the protein CASSYGTNYGYTF.

The chain joins TRBV9 to TRBJ1-6, with a possible D match to TRBD1 (5 bases). CDR1 and CDR2 from the germline V gene are SGDLS and YYNGEE. V was pared by 0 bases and J by 15 bases, with 10 bases between. The CDR3 spans 12 residues. This CDR3 reads CASSVESGLLHF. CDR3 coding DNA: TGTGCCAGCAGCGTAGAATCGGGGCTCCTCCACTTT.

This chain joins TRBV4-2 and TRBJ1-2; 7 nucleotides line up with TRBD1. The germline CDR1 and CDR2 sequences are LGHNA and YNFKEQ. After removal of 4 bases from V and 1 base from J, the junction contained 6 bases not matched to a gene. The CDR3 covers 15 residues. The CDR3 bases are TGTGCCAGCAGCCCCGGGACAGCGTTTAACTATGGCTACACCTTC. Its protein product is CASSPGTAFNYGYTF.

The rearrangement links TRBV11-2 to TRBJ2-1; no clear D. Trimming cost V 4 bases and J 0 bases, with 13 bases left between them. CDR1 SGHAT and CDR2 FQNNGV come from the germline V gene. This CDR3 is built from 16 residues. In nucleotides, the CDR3 is TGTGCCAGCAGCTCGACCCCCCAGAGCTCCTACAATGAGCAGTTCTTC. Translated: CASSSTPQSSYNEQFF.

This chain uses TRBV4-1 with TRBJ2-7, with D possibly TRBD2 on 5 matching bases. CDR3 size: 14 residues. V was pared by 1 base and J by 3 bases, with 10 bases between. Germline values: CDR1 MGHRA, CDR2 YSYEKL. For the CDR3, the DNA is TGCGCCAGCAGCCAAGGGTACGGAGGCTACGAGCAGTACTTC. Translation: CASSQGYGGYEQYF.

The chain employs TRBV19 and TRBJ1-5; D is unresolved. This CDR3 is built from 13 residues. V was cut by 8 bases and J by 0 bases, with 8 bases left in between. Germline V gene data show CDR1 as LNHDA and CDR2 as SQIVND (reference sequence). The CDR3 loop reads CASGINSNQPQHF. CDR3 DNA sequence: TGTGCCAGTGGAATAAATAGCAATCAGCCCCAGCATTTT. Full variable domain (outside the CDR3, taken from reference TRBV19 and TRBJ1-5): DGGITQSPKYLFRKEGQNVTLSCEQNLNHDAMYWYRQDPGQGLRLIYYSQIVNDFQKGDIAEGYSVSREKKESFPLTVTSAQKNPTAFYLCASGINSNQPQHFGDGTRLSIL.